Listed below are T cell receptor beta chains from one sample, sequenced in a study of T cells after yellow fever vaccination. In TCRdb, the 5' RACE reads were re-called with MiXCR into one record per CDR3 protein. The sample has 250,000 to 300,000 distinct CDR3 sequences; around 9.3% are singletons. Sequences were derived from CD4+ T cells sorted from PBMCs, sampled 5 days after the yellow fever booster vaccination. These receptors were collected from a man between 18 and 35 years old who received the YFV17D yellow fever vaccine. The CDR3 runs from the conserved cysteine through the conserved F or W. D genes are given only for firm matches. Only part of the rows carry a size: once, few, many, or a class if the clone is expanded.

abundance,d_gene,v_gene,j_gene,CDR3aa,CDR3nt
-,TRBD2,TRBV28,TRBJ2-3,CASSPASGVGDTQYF,TGTGCCAGCAGTCCCGCTAGCGGGGTGGGGGATACGCAGTATTTT
many,-,TRBV5-1,TRBJ2-2,CASTHARGSGELFF,TGCGCCAGCACCCACGCCCGGGGATCGGGGGAGCTGTTTTTT
-,-,TRBV11-3,TRBJ2-3,CASSFAGPSDTQYF,TGTGCCAGCAGCTTCGCCGGACCCTCAGATACGCAGTATTTT
-,TRBD2,TRBV7-2,TRBJ2-3,CASSLKLAGGHTTDTQYF,TGTGCCAGCAGCTTAAAACTAGCGGGGGGGCATACGACAGATACGCAGTATTTT
few,-,TRBV4-3,TRBJ2-1,CASSQGYAQGEQFF,TGCGCCAGCAGCCAAGGTTACGCCCAGGGTGAGCAGTTCTTC
-,-,TRBV2,TRBJ2-3,CASRVTGGTQYF,TGTGCCAGCAGGGTAACTGGAGGGACGCAGTATTTT
-,TRBD1,TRBV9,TRBJ2-1,CASSVGGPQGAINEQFF,TGTGCCAGCAGCGTAGGGGGGCCACAGGGGGCCATCAATGAGCAGTTCTTC
-,-,TRBV11-2,TRBJ1-2,CASSDIDSHYGYTF,TGTGCCAGCAGCGATATCGACAGCCACTATGGCTACACCTTC
-,-,TRBV20-1,TRBJ2-7,CSARDSQERDGLPYEQYF,TGCAGTGCTAGAGACTCACAGGAACGGGACGGTTTACCTTACGAGCAGTACTTC
-,TRBD2,TRBV5-4,TRBJ2-5,CASSLALAGQETQYF,TGTGCCAGCAGCTTGGCGCTAGCGGGGCAAGAGACCCAGTACTTC
-,-,TRBV12-3/TRBV12-4,TRBJ1-2,CASMSWGMNYGYTF,TGTGCCAGCATGAGTTGGGGAATGAACTATGGCTACACCTTC
few,-,TRBV18,TRBJ2-2,CASSPRGDTGELFF,TGTGCCAGCTCACCACGGGGGGACACCGGGGAGCTGTTTTTT
many,TRBD1,TRBV5-6,TRBJ2-3,CASSLGGQGLDTQYF,TGTGCCAGCAGCTTGGGGGGACAGGGCTTGGATACGCAGTATTTT
few,-,TRBV24-1,TRBJ2-2,CATSDPEGVYTGELFF,TGTGCCACCAGTGATCCGGAGGGGGTCTACACCGGGGAGCTGTTTTTT
-,-,TRBV4-3,TRBJ2-1,CASSPSSRTGEQFF,TGCGCCAGCAGCCCATCATCTCGTACCGGTGAGCAGTTCTTC
-,-,TRBV6-5,TRBJ2-3,CASSYLGYSTDTQYF,TGTGCCAGCAGTTATCTCGGTTATAGCACAGATACGCAGTATTTT
few,TRBD2,TRBV28,TRBJ2-1,CASSPQRGGGNEQFF,TGTGCCAGCAGTCCCCAGCGGGGGGGCGGTAATGAGCAGTTCTTC
few,-,TRBV4-1,TRBJ2-7,CASSQEVQSHYEQYF,TGCGCCAGCAGCCAAGAAGTACAGAGCCACTACGAGCAGTACTTC
many,-,TRBV5-4,TRBJ2-1,CASSRKQRSSYNEQFF,TGTGCCAGCAGCCGAAAACAGCGAAGCTCCTACAATGAGCAGTTCTTC
-,-,TRBV9,TRBJ2-7,CASSVAGDYEQYF,TGTGCCAGCAGCGTAGCCGGAGACTACGAGCAGTACTTC
few,-,TRBV5-6,TRBJ1-1,CASSLLEGPDTEAFF,TGTGCCAGCAGCTTGTTAGAGGGTCCCGACACTGAAGCTTTCTTT
-,-,TRBV28,TRBJ2-2,CASTKGQAGGELFF,TGTGCCAGCACCAAGGGGCAGGCCGGCGGGGAGCTGTTTTTT
-,TRBD1,TRBV27,TRBJ1-2,CASSYGTGGGYTF,TGTGCCAGCAGTTACGGGACAGGGGGTGGCTACACCTTC
-,-,TRBV7-2,TRBJ1-6,CASSLGAPGTVYNSPLHF,TGTGCCAGCAGCTTAGGGGCCCCCGGAACGGTATATAATTCACCCCTCCACTTT
few,-,TRBV6-2/TRBV6-3,TRBJ2-3,CASSSPVGGFTDTQYF,TGTGCCAGCAGCTCCCCCGTGGGGGGCTTCACAGATACGCAGTATTTT
few,-,TRBV19,TRBJ1-6,CASSRGPLGSPLHF,TGTGCCAGTAGTCGGGGCCCTCTGGGGTCACCCCTCCACTTT
-,-,TRBV7-9,TRBJ2-1,CASSPRAGGDNEQFF,TGTGCCAGCAGCCCCCGGGCCGGGGGAGACAATGAGCAGTTCTTC
few,-,TRBV14,TRBJ1-1,CASSQDFYTEAFF,TGTGCCAGCAGCCAAGATTTCTACACTGAAGCTTTCTTT
many,-,TRBV24-1,TRBJ2-1,CATSDYGSANNEQFF,TGTGCCACCAGTGATTATGGCTCAGCTAACAATGAGCAGTTCTTC
-,-,TRBV7-6,TRBJ1-6,CASSFGGRVGDSPLHF,TGTGCCAGCAGCTTTGGAGGGAGAGTCGGTGATTCACCCCTCCACTTT
-,TRBD2,TRBV6-5,TRBJ2-1,CASRRGANNEQFF,TGTGCCAGCAGGCGGGGGGCCAACAATGAGCAGTTCTTC